This TCR beta chain emerged from a study of T cell responses to AZD1222 COVID-19 vaccine. Method: immunoSEQ multiplex PCR; TCRdb's copy keeps in-frame clones and lacks some. The table lists roughly 200,000 clones, roughly 92% of them singletons, with 1.5% to 2% in the top ten. Only one count was recorded for this clone. The CDR3 length is 15 residues. The V segment lost 5 bases and the J segment 7 bases; nucleotides outside the gene matches: 7. Germline values: CDR1 SNHLY, CDR2 FYNNEI. The V and J genes are TRBV2 and TRBJ1-4, with 10 positions matching TRBD1. Sequences were derived from peripheral blood, sampled 28 days after the second AZD1222 dose. The receptor's source is an adult who received the AZD1222 COVID-19 vaccine. CDR3 coding DNA: TGTGCCAGCAGTCTAACGACAGGGGGCATTGAAAAACTGTTTTTT. This translates into CASSLTTGGIEKLFF.